This T cell receptor beta chain stems from a study of Ad26.COV2.S vaccination and SARS-CoV-2 variants. Findings and caveats of the study: Total T cell responses were possibly underestimated by TCR breadth and depth analyses.

Sequencing used immunoSEQ multiplex PCR; TCRdb keeps in-frame clones, though not all of them. This sample yields around 340,000 clones, of which roughly 90% are seen a single time; around 6.4% belongs to the top ten. Treatment specified: some 19 received Ad26.COV2.S at low or high dose, single or two shots; 5 received placebo; per-sample allocation not given. Samples came from day 63 after the first vaccine or placebo injection. In the case of this clone: Its antigen is unidentified.

The length of the CDR3 is 15 residues. V was clipped by 0 bases and J by 3 bases, with 11 bases between them. Germline CDR1 reads LGHNA; CDR2 reads YNFKEQ. The sample in question was peripheral blood, obtained in a trial of Ad26.COV2.S vaccine versus placebo. The J gene is TRBJ1-2, the V gene TRBV4-2; D gene ambiguous. This TCR was recovered from a person between 18 and 65 years old who received the Ad26.COV2.S COVID-19 vaccine or a placebo. The CDR3 protein is CASSQDSDSYYGYTF. CDR3 sequence (DNA): TGTGCCAGCAGCCAAGATTCAGATTCCTACTATGGCTACACCTTC.